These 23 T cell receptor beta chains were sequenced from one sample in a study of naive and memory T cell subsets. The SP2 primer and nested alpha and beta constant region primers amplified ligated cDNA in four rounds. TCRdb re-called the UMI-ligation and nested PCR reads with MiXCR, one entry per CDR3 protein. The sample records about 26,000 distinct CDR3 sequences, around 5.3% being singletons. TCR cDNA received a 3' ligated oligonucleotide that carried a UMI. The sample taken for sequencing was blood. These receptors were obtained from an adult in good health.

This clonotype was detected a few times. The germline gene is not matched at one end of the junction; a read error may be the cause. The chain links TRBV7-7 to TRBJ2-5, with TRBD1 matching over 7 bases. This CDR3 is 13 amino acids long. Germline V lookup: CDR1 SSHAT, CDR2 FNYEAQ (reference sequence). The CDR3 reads CASSHGQEETQYF. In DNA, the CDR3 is TGTGCTAGCAGCCACGGACAGGAAGAGACCCAGTACTTC.

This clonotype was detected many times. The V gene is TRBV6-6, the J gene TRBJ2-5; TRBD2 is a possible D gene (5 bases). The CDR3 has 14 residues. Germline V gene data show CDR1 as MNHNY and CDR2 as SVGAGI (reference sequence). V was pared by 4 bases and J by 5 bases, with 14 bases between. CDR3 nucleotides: TGTGCCAGCAGTTCGGCGGGTTCTGATGAGACCCAGTACTTC. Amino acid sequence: CASSSAGSDETQYF.

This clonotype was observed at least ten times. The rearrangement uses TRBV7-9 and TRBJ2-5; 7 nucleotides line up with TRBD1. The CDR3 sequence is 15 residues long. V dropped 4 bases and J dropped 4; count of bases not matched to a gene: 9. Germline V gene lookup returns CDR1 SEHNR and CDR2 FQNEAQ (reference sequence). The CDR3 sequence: CASSSAGTESETQYF. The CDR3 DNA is TGTGCCAGCAGCTCAGCCGGGACAGAGTCAGAGACCCAGTACTTC.

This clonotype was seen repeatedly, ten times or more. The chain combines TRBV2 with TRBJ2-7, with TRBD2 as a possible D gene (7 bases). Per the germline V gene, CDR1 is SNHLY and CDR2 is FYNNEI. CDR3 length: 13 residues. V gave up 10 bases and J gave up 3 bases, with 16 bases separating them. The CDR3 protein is CATRGGGDYEQYF. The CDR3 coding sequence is TGTGCCACCCGAGGGGGGGGGGACTACGAGCAGTACTTC.

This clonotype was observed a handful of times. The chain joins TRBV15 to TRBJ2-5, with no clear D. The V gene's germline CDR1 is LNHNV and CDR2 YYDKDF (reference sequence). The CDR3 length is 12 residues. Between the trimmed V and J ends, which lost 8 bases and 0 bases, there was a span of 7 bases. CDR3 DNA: TGTGCCACCCGAATGTACCAAGAGACCCAGTACTTC. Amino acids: CATRMYQETQYF. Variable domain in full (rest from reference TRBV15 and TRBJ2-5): DAMVIQNPRYQVTQFGKPVTLSCSQTLNHNVMYWYQQKSSQAPKLLFHYYDKDFNNEADTPDNFQSRRPNTSFCFLDIRSPGLGDTAMYLCATRMYQETQYFGPGTRLLVL.

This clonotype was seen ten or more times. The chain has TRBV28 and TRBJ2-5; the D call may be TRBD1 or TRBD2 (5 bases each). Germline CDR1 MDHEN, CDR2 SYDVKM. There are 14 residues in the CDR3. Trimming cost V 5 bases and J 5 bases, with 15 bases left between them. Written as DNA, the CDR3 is TGTGCCAGCAGTCCTCTGGGACCAAGGGAGACCCAGTACTTC. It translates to CASSPLGPRETQYF.

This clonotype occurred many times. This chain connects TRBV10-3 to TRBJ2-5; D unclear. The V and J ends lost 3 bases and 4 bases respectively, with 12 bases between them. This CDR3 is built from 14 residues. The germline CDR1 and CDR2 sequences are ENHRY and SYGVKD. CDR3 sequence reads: CAISEGKTTETQYF. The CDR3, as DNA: TGTGCCATCAGTGAAGGGAAAACGACAGAGACCCAGTACTTC.

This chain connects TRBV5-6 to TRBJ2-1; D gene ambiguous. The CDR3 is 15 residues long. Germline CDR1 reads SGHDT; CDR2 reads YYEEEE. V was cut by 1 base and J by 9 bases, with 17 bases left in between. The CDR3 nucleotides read TGTGCCAGCAGCTTGTCTCCGGCTAGGATGGGTGAGCAGTTCTTC. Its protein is CASSLSPARMGEQFF.

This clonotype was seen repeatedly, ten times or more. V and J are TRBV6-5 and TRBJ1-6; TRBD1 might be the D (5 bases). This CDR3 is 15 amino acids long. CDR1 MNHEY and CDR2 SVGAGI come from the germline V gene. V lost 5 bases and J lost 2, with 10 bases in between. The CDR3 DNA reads TGTGCCAGCAGTAGCGACAGAACCTATAATTCACCCCTCCACTTT. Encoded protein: CASSSDRTYNSPLHF.

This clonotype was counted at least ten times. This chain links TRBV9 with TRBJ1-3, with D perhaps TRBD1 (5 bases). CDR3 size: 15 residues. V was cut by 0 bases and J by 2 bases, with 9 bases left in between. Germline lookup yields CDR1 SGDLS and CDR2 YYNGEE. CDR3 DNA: TGTGCCAGCAGCGTAGAGGGGAATCCTGGAAACACCATATATTTT. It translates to CASSVEGNPGNTIYF.

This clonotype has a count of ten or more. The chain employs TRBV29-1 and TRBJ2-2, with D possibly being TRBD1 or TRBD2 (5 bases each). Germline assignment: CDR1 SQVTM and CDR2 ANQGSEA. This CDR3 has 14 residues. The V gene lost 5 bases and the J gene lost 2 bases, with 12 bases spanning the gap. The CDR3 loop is CSVSGTTNTGELFF. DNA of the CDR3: TGCAGCGTTTCGGGGACCACCAACACCGGGGAGCTGTTTTTT.

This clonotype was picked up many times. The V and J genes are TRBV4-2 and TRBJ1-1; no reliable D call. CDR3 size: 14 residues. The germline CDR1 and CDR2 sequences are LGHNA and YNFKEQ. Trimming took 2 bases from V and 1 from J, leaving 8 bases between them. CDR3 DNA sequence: TGTGCCAGCAGCCAACGACAAGAGAACACTGAAGCTTTCTTT. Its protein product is CASSQRQENTEAFF.

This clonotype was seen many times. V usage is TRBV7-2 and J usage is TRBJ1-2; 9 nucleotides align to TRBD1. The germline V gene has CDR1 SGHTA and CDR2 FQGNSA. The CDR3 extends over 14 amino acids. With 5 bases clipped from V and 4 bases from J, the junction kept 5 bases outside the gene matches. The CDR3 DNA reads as TGTGCCAGCAGCACAGGACAGGGGATCTATGGCTACACCTTC. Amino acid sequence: CASSTGQGIYGYTF. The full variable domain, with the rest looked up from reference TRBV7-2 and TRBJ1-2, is GAGVSQSPSNKVTEKGKDVELRCDPISGHTALYWYRQSLGQGLEFLIYFQGNSAPDKSGLPSDRFSAERTGGSVSTLTIQRTQQEDSAVYLCASSTGQGIYGYTFGSGTRLTVV.

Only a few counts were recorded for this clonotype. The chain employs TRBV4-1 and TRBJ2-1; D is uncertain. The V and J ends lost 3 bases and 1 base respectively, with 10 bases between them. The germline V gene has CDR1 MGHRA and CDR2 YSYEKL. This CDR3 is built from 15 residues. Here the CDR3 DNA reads TGCGCCAGCAGCCACGTGGTTAAATCCTACAATGAGCAGTTCTTC. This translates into CASSHVVKSYNEQFF.

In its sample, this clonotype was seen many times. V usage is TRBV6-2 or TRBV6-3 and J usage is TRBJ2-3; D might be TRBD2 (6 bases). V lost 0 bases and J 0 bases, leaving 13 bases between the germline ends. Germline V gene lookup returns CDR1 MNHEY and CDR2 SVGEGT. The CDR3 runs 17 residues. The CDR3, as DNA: TGTGCCAGCAGTTACTCGACCGGCGGGAAGAGCACAGATACGCAGTATTTT. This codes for CASSYSTGGKSTDTQYF.

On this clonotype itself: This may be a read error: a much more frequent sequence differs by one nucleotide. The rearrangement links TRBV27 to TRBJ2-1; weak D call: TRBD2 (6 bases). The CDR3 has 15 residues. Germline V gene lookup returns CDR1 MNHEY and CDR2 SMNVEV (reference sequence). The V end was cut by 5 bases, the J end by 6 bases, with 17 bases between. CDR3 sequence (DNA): TGTGCCAGCAGTGCCGGTGGGGGGACGCTCAATGAGCAGTTCTTC. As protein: CASSAGGGTLNEQFF.

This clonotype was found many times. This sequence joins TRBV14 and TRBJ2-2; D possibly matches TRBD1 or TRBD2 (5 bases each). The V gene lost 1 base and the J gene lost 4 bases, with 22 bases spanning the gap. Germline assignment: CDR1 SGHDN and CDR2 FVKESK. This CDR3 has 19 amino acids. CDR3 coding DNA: TGTGCCAGCAGCCAAGCCCATTCCCTTGCGAGGGGTGGCACCGGGGAGCTGTTTTTT. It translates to CASSQAHSLARGGTGELFF.

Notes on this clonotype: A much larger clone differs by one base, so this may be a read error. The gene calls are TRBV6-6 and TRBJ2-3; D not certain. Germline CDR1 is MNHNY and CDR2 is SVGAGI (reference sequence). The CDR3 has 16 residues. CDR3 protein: CASSYSRTESKDTQYF. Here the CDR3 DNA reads TGTGCCAGCAGTTACTCGAGAACGGAGAGCAAAGATACGCAGTATTTT.

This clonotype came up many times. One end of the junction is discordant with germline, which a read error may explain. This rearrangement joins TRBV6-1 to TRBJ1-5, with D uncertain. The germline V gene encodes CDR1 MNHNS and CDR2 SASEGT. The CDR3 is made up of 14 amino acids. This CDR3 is CASSVAGSNQPQHF. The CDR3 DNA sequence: TGTGCCAGCAGTGTAGCGGGTTCCAATCAACCCCAGCATTTT.

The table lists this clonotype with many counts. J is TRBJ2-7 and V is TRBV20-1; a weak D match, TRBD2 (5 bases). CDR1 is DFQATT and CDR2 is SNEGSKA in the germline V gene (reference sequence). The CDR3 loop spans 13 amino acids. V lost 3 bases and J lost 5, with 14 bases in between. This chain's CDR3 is CSARENSVNEQYF. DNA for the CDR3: TGCAGTGCTAGGGAGAATAGCGTAAACGAGCAGTACTTC.

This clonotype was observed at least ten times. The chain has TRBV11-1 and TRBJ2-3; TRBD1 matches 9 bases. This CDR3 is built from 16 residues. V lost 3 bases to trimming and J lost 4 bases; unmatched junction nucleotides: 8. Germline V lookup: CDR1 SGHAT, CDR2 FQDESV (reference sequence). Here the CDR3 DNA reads TGTGCCAGCAGCTTCTCGAGGGACAGGGTGTCAGATACGCAGTATTTT. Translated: CASSFSRDRVSDTQYF.

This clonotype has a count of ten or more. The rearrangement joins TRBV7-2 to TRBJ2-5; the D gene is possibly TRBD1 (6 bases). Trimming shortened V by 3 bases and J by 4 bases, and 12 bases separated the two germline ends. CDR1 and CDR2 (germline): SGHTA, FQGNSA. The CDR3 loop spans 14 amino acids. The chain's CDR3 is CASSFTGLAETQYF. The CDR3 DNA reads TGTGCCAGCAGCTTTACAGGGCTGGCAGAGACCCAGTACTTC.

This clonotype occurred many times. CDR3 sequence (DNA): TGTGCCAGCAGCAAAAAGTCTCCCCCCGGTCAGCGAGACGCAGGGGCCAACGTCCTGACTTTC. Protein: CASSKKSPPGQRDAGANVLTF. The V gene is TRBV21-1, the J gene TRBJ2-6; TRBD1, the table's D call, lacks a check against the DNA. TRBV21-1 is listed as a pseudogene. The CDR3 contains 21 residues.